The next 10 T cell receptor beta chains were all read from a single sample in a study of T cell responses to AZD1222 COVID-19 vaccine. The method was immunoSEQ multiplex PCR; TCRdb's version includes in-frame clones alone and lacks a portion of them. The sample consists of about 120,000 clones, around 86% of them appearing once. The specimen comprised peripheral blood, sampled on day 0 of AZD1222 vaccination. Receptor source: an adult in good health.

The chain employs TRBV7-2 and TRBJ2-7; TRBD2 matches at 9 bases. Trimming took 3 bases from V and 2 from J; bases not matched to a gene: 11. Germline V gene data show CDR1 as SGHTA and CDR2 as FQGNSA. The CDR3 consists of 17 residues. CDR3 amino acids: CASSFTQRGASPYEQYF. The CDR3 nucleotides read TGTGCCAGCAGCTTTACTCAGCGGGGGGCATCTCCCTACGAGCAGTACTTC.

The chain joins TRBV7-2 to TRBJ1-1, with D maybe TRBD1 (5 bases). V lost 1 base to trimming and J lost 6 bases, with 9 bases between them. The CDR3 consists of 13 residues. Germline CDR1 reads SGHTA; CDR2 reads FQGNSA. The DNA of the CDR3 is TGTGCCAGCAGCTTAGTAGGGGTCCCTGAAGCTTTCTTT. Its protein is CASSLVGVPEAFF.

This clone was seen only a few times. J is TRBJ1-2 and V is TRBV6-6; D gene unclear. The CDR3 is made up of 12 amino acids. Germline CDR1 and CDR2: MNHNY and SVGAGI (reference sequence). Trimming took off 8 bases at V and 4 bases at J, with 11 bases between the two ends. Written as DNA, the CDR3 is TGTGCCAGCTGGAGTGGATCCTATGGCTACACCTTC. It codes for CASWSGSYGYTF.

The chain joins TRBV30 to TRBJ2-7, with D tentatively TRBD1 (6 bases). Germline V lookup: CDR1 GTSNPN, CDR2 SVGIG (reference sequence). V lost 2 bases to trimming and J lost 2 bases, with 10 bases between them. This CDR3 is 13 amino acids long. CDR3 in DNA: TGTGCCTGGAGTCATCAGGGGACCTACGAGCAGTACTTC. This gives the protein CAWSHQGTYEQYF.

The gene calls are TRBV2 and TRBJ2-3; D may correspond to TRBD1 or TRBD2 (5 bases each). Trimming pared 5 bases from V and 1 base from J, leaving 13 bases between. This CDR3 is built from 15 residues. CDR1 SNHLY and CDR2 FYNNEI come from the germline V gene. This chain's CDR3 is CASSRDPRGTDTQYF. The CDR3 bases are TGTGCCAGCAGTAGGGACCCGCGGGGCACAGATACGCAGTATTTT. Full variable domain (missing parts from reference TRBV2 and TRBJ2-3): EPEVTQTPSHQVTQMGQEVILRCVPISNHLYFYWYRQILGQKVEFLVSFYNNEISEKSEIFDDQFSVERPDGSNFTLKIRSTKLEDSAMYFCASSRDPRGTDTQYFGPGTRLTVL.

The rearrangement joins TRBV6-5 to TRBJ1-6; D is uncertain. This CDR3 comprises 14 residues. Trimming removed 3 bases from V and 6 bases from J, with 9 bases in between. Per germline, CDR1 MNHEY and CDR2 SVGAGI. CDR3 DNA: TGTGCCAGCAGTTATAATCTACTTAATTCACCCCTCCACTTT. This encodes CASSYNLLNSPLHF.

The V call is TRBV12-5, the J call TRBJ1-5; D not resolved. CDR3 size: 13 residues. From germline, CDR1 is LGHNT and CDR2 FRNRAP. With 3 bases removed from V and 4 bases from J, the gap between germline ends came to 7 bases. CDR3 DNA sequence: TGTGCTAGTGGTTTATCGGTTAATCAGCCCCAGCATTTT. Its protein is CASGLSVNQPQHF. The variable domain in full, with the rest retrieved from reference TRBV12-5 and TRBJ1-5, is DARVTQTPRHKVTEMGQEVTMRCQPILGHNTVFWYRQTMMQGLELLAYFRNRAPLDDSGMPKDRFSAEMPDATLATLKIQPSEPRDSAVYFCASGLSVNQPQHFGDGTRLSIL.

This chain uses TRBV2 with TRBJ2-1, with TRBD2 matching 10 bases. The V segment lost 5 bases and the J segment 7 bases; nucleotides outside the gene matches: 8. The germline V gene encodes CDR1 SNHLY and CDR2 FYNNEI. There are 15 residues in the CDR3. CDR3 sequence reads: CASSSSGGAVNEQFF. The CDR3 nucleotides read TGTGCCAGCAGTTCGAGCGGGGGGGCCGTTAATGAGCAGTTCTTC. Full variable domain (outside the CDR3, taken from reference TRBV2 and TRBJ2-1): EPEVTQTPSHQVTQMGQEVILRCVPISNHLYFYWYRQILGQKVEFLVSFYNNEISEKSEIFDDQFSVERPDGSNFTLKIRSTKLEDSAMYFCASSSSGGAVNEQFFGPGTRLTVL.

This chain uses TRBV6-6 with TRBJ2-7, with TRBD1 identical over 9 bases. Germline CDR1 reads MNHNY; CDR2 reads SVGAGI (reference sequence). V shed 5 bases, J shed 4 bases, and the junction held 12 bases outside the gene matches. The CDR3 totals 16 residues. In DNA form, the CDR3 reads TGTGCCAGCAGTGCATCCGGGACAGGGAAAGGTTACGAGCAGTACTTC. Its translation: CASSASGTGKGYEQYF.

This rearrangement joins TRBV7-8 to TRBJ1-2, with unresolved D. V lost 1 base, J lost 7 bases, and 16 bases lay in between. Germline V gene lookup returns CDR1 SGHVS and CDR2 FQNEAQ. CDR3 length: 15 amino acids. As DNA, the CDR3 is TGTGCCAGCAGCTTAGGCCCAGGACGCCCTATTGGCTACACCTTC. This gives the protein CASSLGPGRPIGYTF.